This TCR beta chain derives from a study of cytomegalovirus exposure and HLA in healthy donors. Germline-derived CDR1 and CDR2 are LGHNA and YNFKEQ. Trimming left V 5 bases short and J 2 bases short, with 10 bases between. This CDR3 spans 13 amino acids. In the PCR, 60 Vbeta and 13 Jbeta primers were used. The table came from immunoSEQ multiplex PCR; TCRdb's copy has only in-frame clones and leaves some out. This table holds roughly 200,000 clones, about 90% found once. The sequencing sample was made of PBMCs. The TCR comes from a man in his thirties or forties in good health and CMV-seronegative. The chain recombines TRBV4-2 with TRBJ2-7, with a possible D match to TRBD2 (6 bases). The CDR3 DNA reads as TGTGCCAGCAGCGCAACTAGCACCTACGAGCAGTACTTC. This encodes CASSATSTYEQYF.